These 15 T cell receptor beta chains were sequenced from one sample in a study of blood T cells in healthy people across ages. Sample-barcoded 5' priming and a J-beta primer mix drove a second PCR of roughly 6 to 12 cycles. TCRdb passed the 5' RACE reads through MiXCR, listing each CDR3 protein once. The sample shows fewer than 700,000 distinct CDR3 sequences, approximately 40% of them seen only once. What was sequenced was blood. The receptors here all came from a man older than 75 in good health.

The J gene is TRBJ1-5, the V gene TRBV6-1; 9 bases match TRBD1. This CDR3 has 15 residues. Per germline, CDR1 MNHNS and CDR2 SASEGT. Germline trimming cut 7 bases from V and 5 bases from J; bases unmatched to any gene: 9. The CDR3 loop reads CASNGAGQGHQPQHF. CDR3 DNA sequence: TGTGCCAGCAATGGGGCCGGACAGGGGCATCAGCCCCAGCATTTT.

The rearrangement joins TRBV6-1 to TRBJ2-5, with D hard to call. V lost 4 bases to trimming and J lost 1 base, with 10 bases between them. This CDR3 has 14 amino acids. The germline gives CDR1 MNHNS, CDR2 SASEGT. The CDR3 reads CASSGEVFQETQYF. The CDR3 coding sequence is TGTGCCAGCAGTGGAGAGGTGTTCCAAGAGACCCAGTACTTC.

The chain is built from TRBV24-1 and TRBJ2-1, with 8 bases identical to TRBD2. The CDR3 consists of 12 residues. Losses at the gene ends were 0 bases for V and 15 bases for J; bases not matched to a gene: 3. Germline V lookup: CDR1 KGHDR, CDR2 SFDVKD. CDR3 loop: CATSDLPSGWFF. The DNA of the CDR3 is TGTGCCACCAGTGATTTGCCTAGCGGGTGGTTCTTC.

The rearrangement joins TRBV20-1 to TRBJ2-5, with 7 bases lining up with TRBD2. The J call could be wrong; TRBJ2-7 is a better fit for the DNA end. Germline CDR1 is DFQATT and CDR2 is SNEGSKA (reference sequence). This CDR3 has 12 amino acids. Here the CDR3 DNA reads TGCAGTTTTCGGGGACTAACATACGAGCAGTACTTC. Its protein is CSFRGLTYEQYF.

V gene TRBV20-1 combines with J gene TRBJ1-5, with 8 bases fitting TRBD1. Germline values: CDR1 DFQATT, CDR2 SNEGSKA (reference sequence). The CDR3 has 14 amino acids. With 4 bases clipped from V and 1 base from J, the junction kept 3 bases outside the gene matches. In DNA, the CDR3 is TGCAGTGCTAATGACAGGGGAAGCAATCAGCCCCAGCATTTT. Amino acid sequence: CSANDRGSNQPQHF.

This clonotype was recorded once. The rearrangement joins TRBV7-9 to TRBJ1-2; D unclear. V shed 4 bases and J shed 1 base, with 10 bases lying between them. The germline V gene has CDR1 SEHNR and CDR2 FQNEAQ (reference sequence). There are 14 residues in the CDR3. The CDR3 region is CASSSSSFNYGYTF. The CDR3 DNA follows: TGTGCCAGCAGCTCCAGCTCATTTAACTATGGCTACACCTTC.

This clonotype showed up just a few times. The V call is TRBV5-4, the J call TRBJ1-6; D call uncertain. Germline V gives CDR1 SGHNT, CDR2 YYREEE (reference sequence). Trimming left V 5 bases short and J 10 bases short, with 19 bases between. The CDR3 is made up of 15 amino acids. For the CDR3, the DNA is TGTGCCAGCAGTCAGGCGGGAGTCGCTCGCTCACCCCTCCACTTT. Protein product: CASSQAGVARSPLHF.

The table lists this clonotype with a few counts. The J gene is TRBJ2-7, the V gene TRBV14; 12 nucleotides align to TRBD1. Losses at the gene ends were 3 bases for V and 5 bases for J; bases not matched to a gene: 5. CDR3 length: 15 residues. Germline V CDR1 and CDR2: SGHDN, FVKESK. Here the CDR3 DNA reads TGTGCCAGCAGCCAGGGGACAGGGGGCCGGCACGAGCAGTACTTC. It is translated as CASSQGTGGRHEQYF.

This clonotype came up many times. The chain has TRBV15 and TRBJ2-1, with D tentatively TRBD2 (5 bases). This CDR3 spans 16 amino acids. Trimming took 3 bases from V and 0 from J, leaving 12 bases between them. Germline V lookup: CDR1 LNHNV, CDR2 YYDKDF (reference sequence). For the CDR3, the DNA is TGTGCCACCAGCAGGTCCTCCGGGAACTCCTACAATGAGCAGTTCTTC. This gives the protein CATSRSSGNSYNEQFF.

Comment on this clonotype: Being one base from a much bigger clone, this may be a read error. This chain links TRBV5-1 with TRBJ2-1, with D unresolved. Germline V CDR1 and CDR2: SGHRS, YFSETQ. Between the trimmed V and J ends, which lost 2 bases and 10 bases, there was a span of 13 bases. CDR3 length equals 13 residues. CDR3 residues: CASSFALYREQFF. CDR3 nucleotide sequence: TGCGCCAGCAGCTTTGCCCTCTATCGAGAGCAGTTCTTC.

The rearrangement links TRBV6-5 to TRBJ1-2, with 8 bases matching TRBD1. The CDR3 loop spans 14 amino acids. The V gene's germline CDR1 is MNHEY and CDR2 SVGAGI. The V gene end was trimmed by 8 bases and the J gene end by 4 bases; junction bases not matched to a gene: 9. CDR3 bases: TGTGCCAGCGGAACAGGACAGGGCCTCTATGGCTACACCTTC. Amino acid sequence: CASGTGQGLYGYTF.

The V call is TRBV29-1, the J call TRBJ2-1, with TRBD2 identical over 11 bases. Per the germline V gene, CDR1 is SQVTM and CDR2 is ANQGSEA. The CDR3 extends over 15 amino acids. V trimming: 6 bases; J trimming: 6 bases; junction bases outside the gene matches: 10. This CDR3 reads CSVQVAGGQVNEQFF. The CDR3 DNA is TGCAGCGTCCAGGTAGCGGGGGGGCAGGTCAATGAGCAGTTCTTC.

This clonotype has a handful of counts. The gene calls are TRBV7-2 and TRBJ2-7; D remains unclear. This CDR3 has 14 amino acids. Between the trimmed V and J ends, which lost 1 base and 3 bases, there was a span of 10 bases. Germline CDR1 is SGHTA and CDR2 is FQGNSA. The CDR3 sequence is CASSLVRARYEQYF. The CDR3 nucleotides are TGTGCCAGCAGCTTAGTTAGGGCCCGCTACGAGCAGTACTTC.

This clonotype has a handful of counts. V and J are TRBV5-1 and TRBJ2-5, with D perhaps TRBD2 (5 bases). Looked up from germline, CDR1 is SGHRS and CDR2 is YFSETQ. Trimming took off 7 bases at V and 8 bases at J, with 12 bases between the two ends. The CDR3 sequence is 11 residues long. This CDR3 is CASGEGVTQYF. The CDR3 nucleotides are TGCGCCAGCGGTGAGGGTGTCACCCAGTACTTC.

CDR3 residues: CASSVSGGVYEQYF. In nucleotides, the CDR3 is TGTGCCAGCAGCGTTAGCGGGGGGGTCTACGAGCAGTACTTC. V and J are TRBV7-2 and TRBJ2-4, with 11 bases identical to TRBD2. The J call is in doubt because the DNA end fits TRBJ2-7 better. The CDR3 spans 14 residues. Germline loops: CDR1 SGHTA, CDR2 FQGNSA.